The source of this T cell receptor beta chain is a study of T-cell memory formation after mild COVID-19. Findings of the study overall: Clones that contracted from day 15 to 85 had balanced CD4/CD8; later expanders were CD4+ biased. Largely, contracting CD4+ clones fell within CM and EM, and contracting CD8+ clones within EMRA. Pre-infection memory held some responding clones, suggesting pre-existing cross-reactive T cells responded.

After 5'RACE with constant-segment primers, TCR alpha and TCR beta cDNA libraries carrying sample barcodes and UMIs were obtained. In TCRdb, the 5' RACE reads were re-called with MiXCR into one record per CDR3 protein. The table lists 540,000 or so distinct CDR3 sequences, around 21% of them singletons, with roughly an eighth in the top ten. CDR1 SEHNR and CDR2 FQNEAQ come from the germline V gene (reference sequence). The CDR3 is made up of 14 amino acids. V was cut by 3 bases and J by 2 bases, with 11 bases left in between. In the case of this clonotype: The antigen remains unidentified.

This receptor was identified in an adult woman who had mild COVID-19 (a few samples of this study predate the infection). Cell type and time point are not known. Material for sequencing was PBMCs or a T cell subset sorted from them (not recorded which). The chain carries TRBV7-9 and TRBJ2-7; D is perhaps TRBD1 or TRBD2 (5 bases each). The CDR3 DNA is TGTGCCAGCAGCTTTACGGGACGTACCTACGAGCAGTACTTC. Translating it yields CASSFTGRTYEQYF.